The T cell receptor (beta chain) described here comes from a study of T cell responses to AZD1222 COVID-19 vaccine. Study-wide results and limits: No repertoire was sampled before or during the peak T cell response, only after it. Donors skewed white British and female; clonal diversity was possibly underestimated. Following two doses of AZD1222, Spike-specific TCR breadth and depth rose.

The CDR3 runs 23 residues. As concerns this clone: Its matching antigen is unknown.

Data came from immunoSEQ multiplex PCR; TCRdb stores just in-frame clones and leaves some out. The sample has 150,000 to 200,000 clones, roughly 92% seen once; the top ten hold approximately 5.5%. The sequencing used peripheral blood, collected 28 days after the second AZD1222 dose. The origin of this receptor is an adult who received the AZD1222 COVID-19 vaccine. This chain uses TRBV21-1 with TRBJ2-7; TRBD1 is taken as the D call from the table, unchecked against the DNA. TRBV21-1 is designated a pseudogene. Written as DNA, the CDR3 is TGTGCCAGCAGCAAAGAGTGTAGGACAGGGGGCTTAGGGGTACCCTCATCCAACTACGAGCAGTACTTC. It specifies CASSKECRTGGLGVPSSNYEQYF.